The 11 T cell receptor beta chains listed next were all sequenced from one sample in a study of blood T cell repertoires in COVID-19 (dated by TCRdb to about 2020). The library was obtained by the immunoSEQ multiplex PCR assay. TCRdb holds this immuneACCESS table with in-frame rearrangements only. Some clones are missing; in checked studies, unresolved V genes explain under half, and the rest has no known cause. The sample table lists some 190,000 clones, 70% to 90% of them with a count of one. The ten largest clones add up to just under 25% of the sample. The sequenced sample was PBMCs or T cells enriched from blood (not recorded which). These receptors came from a woman between 35 and 50 years old in a cohort exposed to, infected with or recovered from COVID-19 (not recorded which).

V gene TRBV11-3 combines with J gene TRBJ1-2; no firm D call. V was pared by 1 base and J by 4 bases, with 7 bases between. The CDR3 is 13 amino acids. Germline V gene lookup returns CDR1 SGHNT and CDR2 YENEEA. DNA for the CDR3: TGTGCCAGCAGCTTAGGGCAGCGCTATGGCTACACCTTC. Translating gives CASSLGQRYGYTF. Together with reference TRBV11-3 and TRBJ1-2, the CDR3 gives the full variable domain: EAGVVQSPRYKIIEKKQPVAFWCNPISGHNTLYWYLQNLGQGPELLIRYENEEAVDDSQLPKDRFSAERLKGVDSTLKIQPAELGDSAVYLCASSLGQRYGYTFGSGTRLTVV.

This sequence joins TRBV19 and TRBJ1-4, with D unclear. Per the germline V gene, CDR1 is LNHDA and CDR2 is SQIVND (reference sequence). This CDR3 region has 14 residues. V lost 5 bases and J 3 bases, leaving 10 bases between the germline ends. The DNA for the CDR3 is TGTGCCAGTAGTTCCATGCGAGCTAATGAAAAACTGTTTTTT. It encodes CASSSMRANEKLFF.

The V and J genes are TRBV13 and TRBJ1-2, with D perhaps TRBD1 (5 bases). V gave up 1 base and J gave up 4 bases, with 19 bases separating them. The germline V gene encodes CDR1 PRHDT and CDR2 FYEKMQ (reference sequence). The CDR3 covers 17 residues. The CDR3 sequence: CASSLVNGQGFGYGYTF. CDR3 nucleotides: TGTGCCAGCAGCTTAGTAAACGGGCAGGGTTTTGGCTATGGCTACACCTTC. The variable domain in full, with the rest retrieved from reference TRBV13 and TRBJ1-2, is AAGVIQSPRHLIKEKRETATLKCYPIPRHDTVYWYQQGPGQDPQFLISFYEKMQSDKGSIPDRFSAQQFSDYHSELNMSSLELGDSALYFCASSLVNGQGFGYGYTFGSGTRLTVV.

The chain recombines TRBV4-1 with TRBJ2-7, with TRBD2 matching over 13 bases. In germline, CDR1 is MGHRA, CDR2 YSYEKL. The CDR3 totals 16 residues. V was clipped by 2 bases and J by 4 bases; unmatched bases: 5. The CDR3 nucleotides are TGCGCCAGCAGCCAAAGAACTAGCGGGGGGGGTTACGAGCAGTACTTC. This gives the protein CASSQRTSGGGYEQYF.

The gene calls are TRBV24-1 and TRBJ1-4; 9 nucleotides line up with TRBD1. The CDR3 is 18 amino acids. V lost 4 bases, J lost 5 bases, and 13 bases stayed unmatched. The germline gives CDR1 KGHDR, CDR2 SFDVKD. The chain's CDR3 is CATSDHHRDREGNEKLFF. The CDR3 region has the DNA TGTGCCACCAGTGACCACCACAGGGACAGGGAGGGGAATGAAAAACTGTTTTTT.

This clone appeared once. The chain recombines TRBV4-1 with TRBJ1-4; no reliable D call. The CDR3 extends over 13 amino acids. V was shortened by 0 bases and J by 7 bases, with 6 bases between the two germline ends. The germline CDR1 and CDR2 sequences are MGHRA and YSYEKL. The CDR3, as DNA: TGCGCCAGCAGCCAAGATCGGGTTGAAAAACTGTTTTTT. This sequence encodes CASSQDRVEKLFF.

This chain connects TRBV29-1 to TRBJ2-5; a weak D match, TRBD1 (5 bases). CDR3 length: 15 residues. V shed 1 base and J shed 3 bases, with 15 bases lying between them. In germline, CDR1 is SQVTM, CDR2 ANQGSEA. CDR3 sequence (DNA): TGCAGCGTTGAAGTCCCCAGGGAAGAAGAAGAGACCCAGTACTTC. Its translation is CSVEVPREEEETQYF.

The rearrangement links TRBV28 to TRBJ1-6, with 8 bases matching TRBD1. This CDR3 has 16 residues. Germline-derived CDR1 and CDR2 are MDHEN and SYDVKM. V lost 6 bases and J lost 6; bases outside the gene matches: 10. The CDR3 nucleotides read TGTGCCAGCAGACCTGCCCTCGGACAGGGTAATTCACCCCTCCACTTT. Its translation is CASRPALGQGNSPLHF. The complete variable domain, with remaining parts taken from reference TRBV28 and TRBJ1-6, reads DVKVTQSSRYLVKRTGEKVFLECVQDMDHENMFWYRQDPGLGLRLIYFSYDVKMKEKGDIPEGYSVSREKKERFSLILESASTNQTSMYLCASRPALGQGNSPLHFGNGTRLTVT.

V and J are TRBV14 and TRBJ1-6; the D is unclear. This CDR3 comprises 13 residues. Per the germline V gene, CDR1 is SGHDN and CDR2 is FVKESK. Trimming removed 0 bases from V and 10 bases from J, with 7 bases in between. The CDR3 nucleotides are TGTGCCAGCAGCCAAGAAGTGAGGTCACCCCTCCACTTT. Protein: CASSQEVRSPLHF.

The chain is built from TRBV10-2 and TRBJ1-2; maybe TRBD1 (6 bases). The CDR3 consists of 14 residues. Germline CDR1 reads WSHSY; CDR2 reads SAAADI. Trimming took off 3 bases at V and 7 bases at J, with 15 bases between the two ends. The CDR3 coding sequence is TGCGCCAGCAGTGAATACAGGGAAACTGGTGGCTACACCTTC. This codes for CASSEYRETGGYTF.

The chain links TRBV7-9 to TRBJ2-7; 9 bases fit TRBD2. The CDR3 has 14 amino acids. V shed 1 base and J 3 bases; nucleotides not matched to a gene: 1. Germline CDR1 reads SEHNR; CDR2 reads FQNEAQ (reference sequence). The CDR3 is CASSLEAGGYEQYF. DNA for the CDR3: TGTGCCAGCAGCTTAGAAGCGGGAGGCTACGAGCAGTACTTC. The variable domain in full, with the rest retrieved from reference TRBV7-9 and TRBJ2-7, is DTGVSQNPRHKITKRGQNVTFRCDPISEHNRLYWYRQTLGQGPEFLTYFQNEAQLEKSRLLSDRFSAERPKGSFSTLEIQRTEQGDSAMYLCASSLEAGGYEQYFGPGTRLTVT.